One T cell receptor beta chain is described in this entry. The specificity of this receptor is unknown. Per-base quality was not reported, and no clone a single base away is much larger than it. Patients with autoimmune disease history or receiving systemic immunosuppression were excluded from the trial. Peripheral blood for TCR sequencing was collected from all dose cohorts at baseline, on cycle 4 day 1, and on cycle 7 day 1. Samples came from an open-label, multicenter, first-in-human phase I dose-escalation trial of ivuxolimab. Adults with locally advanced or metastatic melanoma, renal cell, hepatocellular, or head and neck squamous cell carcinoma were enrolled in the trial. CD4+ and CD8+ T cells were sorted separately from peripheral blood before TCR sequencing. This entry belongs to a study of OX40 agonist ivuxolimab in advanced cancers. At the level of the whole study: The costimulatory receptor OX40 (CD134) was targeted by ivuxolimab, a fully human IgG2 agonistic monoclonal antibody. Intravenous ivuxolimab was administered to patients every 2 weeks at six dose levels: 0.01, 0.1, 0.3, 1.5, 3 and 10 mg/kg. Of the roughly 54 dose-escalation patients, hepatocellular carcinoma was present in around 20, melanoma in approximately 15, renal cell carcinoma in 9 and head and neck cancer in 9. A male proportion of roughly 80% and a mean age of about 60 years, ranging from about 23 to 90, were recorded for the dose-escalation cohort. Prior anti-PD-1, anti-PD-L1 or anti-CTLA-4 therapy was permitted, and approximately 40% of dose-escalation patients had received checkpoint inhibitors. Partial responses occurred in three dose-escalation patients, of whom one had hepatocellular carcinoma and two had cutaneous melanoma. Peripheral TCRbeta sequencing was intended to test whether TCR sequence diversity was altered and clonal T-cell expansion was caused by ivuxolimab. The paper describes the monotherapy dose-escalation part (N ≈ 49 patients) of the phase I trial of ivuxolimab.

For sequencing of the TCRbeta CDR3 region, genomic DNA was extracted from the sorted cells. The immunoSEQ Assay was used for sequencing of TCRbeta CDR3 regions. Drawn from immuneACCESS, this table holds only the in-frame rearrangements with V and J called that TCRdb kept. Clones are partly lost; checked studies trace under half to an unresolved V gene and leave the rest unexplained. This sample lists some 76,000 clones; 90% to 95% were detected once. The top ten constitute more than 7.5% of the sample. V loses 8 bases, J loses 1 base, and the germline ends lie 5 bases apart. The germline V gene encodes CDR1 PRHDT and CDR2 FYEKMQ (reference sequence). The CDR3 numbers 11 residues from cysteine through phenylalanine. CDR3 DNA is the only sequence kept; it has 33 bases, read in frame from the first base. On the study overall, not on this receptor specifically: Partial responders in the 0.1-3.0 mg/kg groups had among the lowest normalized peripheral clonal expansion, especially among CD8+ T cells. At doses from 0.1 to 3.0 mg/kg, clonal expansion was seen in both CD4+ and CD8+ blood T cells between baseline and week 6. After ivuxolimab, expanded clones were on average more numerous among CD8+ T cells than among CD4+ T cells. Antigen specificity was not determined for the clonally expanded peripheral T cells. Low levels of normalized T-cell clonal expansion were also seen in some nonresponding patients.

This material consisted of CD4+ or CD8+ T cells sorted from blood, taken in a trial of the OX40 agonist ivuxolimab. The TCR comes from an adult with an advanced solid tumor such as melanoma, head and neck, liver or kidney cancer. Rearrangement joined TRBV13 to TRBJ1-1; there is no confident call for the D gene. The bases are TGTGCCAGCTGGGGGAACACTGAAGCTTTCTTT. Translated, it reads CASWGNTEAFF.